The 32 T cell receptor beta chains below were found in one sample sequenced in a study of blood T cells in healthy people across ages. Together with a sample-barcoded 5' primer, a J-beta primer mix was included in a second PCR lasting roughly 6 to 12 cycles. TCRdb re-called the 5' RACE reads through MiXCR, storing one row per CDR3 protein. The sample has roughly 650,000 distinct CDR3 sequences; approximately 31% are singletons. Sequencing was carried out using blood. Receptors were obtained from a woman at least 80 years old in good health.

This clonotype was counted at least ten times. The V call is TRBV5-1, the J call TRBJ2-7, with a possible D match to TRBD1 (5 bases). The V end was cut by 7 bases, the J end by 1 base, with 27 bases between. Per the germline V gene, CDR1 is SGHRS and CDR2 is YFSETQ. CDR3 length: 18 amino acids. The CDR3 is CASALLGALGLKSYEQYF. The CDR3 coding sequence is TGCGCCAGCGCGTTGTTAGGGGCGCTAGGTCTTAAGTCCTACGAGCAGTACTTC.

This clonotype was counted many times. V usage is TRBV20-1 and J usage is TRBJ2-3, with 9 bases aligning to TRBD1. The CDR3 extends over 14 amino acids. V trimming: 5 bases; J trimming: 4 bases; junction bases outside the gene matches: 7. CDR1 and CDR2 from the germline V gene are DFQATT and SNEGSKA (reference sequence). CDR3 sequence: CSAPRDRAADTQYF. CDR3 bases: TGCAGTGCTCCCCGGGACAGGGCTGCAGATACGCAGTATTTT.

This clonotype was observed at least ten times. This chain joins TRBV7-9 and TRBJ2-3, with a weak D call TRBD2 (5 bases). The CDR3 has 15 residues. CDR1 SEHNR and CDR2 FQNEAQ come from the germline V gene (reference sequence). V shed 5 bases and J shed 0 bases, with 12 bases lying between them. CDR3 loop: CASSPDFSSTDTQYF. In nucleotides, the CDR3 is TGTGCCAGCAGCCCGGACTTTTCTAGCACAGATACGCAGTATTTT.

This clonotype was counted ten times or more. V usage is TRBV5-1 and J usage is TRBJ2-3; 9 nucleotides align to TRBD2. Germline V lookup: CDR1 SGHRS, CDR2 YFSETQ. The CDR3 spans 15 residues. The J segment lost 3 bases and the V segment lost 1 base, leaving 3 bases of the junction unmatched. Here the CDR3 DNA reads TGCGCCAGCAGCTTGCCGGCGGGGGGGACAGATACGCAGTATTTT. Translation: CASSLPAGGTDTQYF.

This clonotype came up many times. The V and J genes are TRBV6-1 and TRBJ2-5; D is ambiguous. V was cut by 1 base and J by 7 bases, with 7 bases left in between. There are 12 residues in the CDR3. Per germline, CDR1 MNHNS and CDR2 SASEGT. CDR3 protein: CASSEGMATQYF. The CDR3 bases are TGTGCCAGCAGTGAAGGGATGGCGACCCAGTACTTC.

As for this clonotype: At one of its ends the junction is not consistent with the germline gene, which may arise from a read error. The chain carries TRBV7-8 and TRBJ2-7, with D perhaps matching TRBD1 or TRBD2 (5 bases each). The germline V gene has CDR1 SGHVS and CDR2 FQNEAQ. This CDR3 has 14 amino acids. CDR3 residues: CTSSLGDVRYEQYF. The CDR3 DNA follows: TGTACCAGCAGCTTAGGGGACGTCCGCTACGAGCAGTACTTC.

This chain uses TRBV7-9 with TRBJ1-1; no definite D call. There are 15 residues in the CDR3. Trimming removed 10 bases from V and 0 bases from J, with 18 bases in between. Germline CDR1 is SEHNR and CDR2 is FQNEAQ (reference sequence). CDR3 amino acids: CATRSDQGMNTEAFF. The CDR3 DNA is TGTGCCACCCGAAGTGATCAAGGGATGAACACTGAAGCTTTCTTT.

This clonotype was detected ten times or more. The chain's CDR3 is CASLHSGTGGGEQYF. In nucleotides, the CDR3 is TGTGCCAGCCTACATAGCGGGACAGGGGGCGGCGAGCAGTACTTC. The V call is TRBV18, the J call TRBJ2-7; TRBD1 matches 12 bases. Germline CDR1 KGHSH, CDR2 LQKENI. Germline trimming cut 8 bases from V and 6 bases from J; bases unmatched to any gene: 11. The CDR3 totals 15 residues.

This clonotype was counted ten times or more. The CDR3 coding sequence is TGTGCCAGCAGCTCCCCCGGGGAGGGTCGGGAGACCCAGTACTTC. This gives the protein CASSSPGEGRETQYF. The gene calls are TRBV5-5 and TRBJ2-5; 7 positions agree with TRBD2. J lost 5 bases, V lost 3 bases, and 10 bases had no gene match. The CDR3 consists of 15 residues. The germline V gene encodes CDR1 SGHKS and CDR2 YYEKEE (reference sequence).

This clonotype has just a few counts. In nucleotides, the CDR3 is TGTGCCAGTAGAGACAGGGTCAAGGGTAACACTGAAGCTTTCTTT. Residues: CASRDRVKGNTEAFF. The rearrangement uses TRBV19 and TRBJ1-1; TRBD1 matches at 7 bases. Germline CDR1 LNHDA, CDR2 SQIVND (reference sequence). The CDR3 runs to 15 residues. V was clipped by 6 bases and J by 2 bases; unmatched bases: 9.

The rearrangement links TRBV5-1 to TRBJ2-1; 9 nucleotides agree with TRBD2. The germline V gene has CDR1 SGHRS and CDR2 YFSETQ. V was clipped by 0 bases and J by 6 bases; unmatched bases: 4. The length of the CDR3 is 15 residues. DNA for the CDR3: TGCGCCAGCAGCTTGGTGCGGGAGGGCCGCAATGAGCAGTTCTTC. Residues: CASSLVREGRNEQFF.

This clonotype has a count of ten or more. CDR3 sequence: CASSLGAHLQVNEQYF. The CDR3 DNA reads as TGCGCCAGCAGCTTGGGCGCCCACTTACAGGTGAACGAGCAGTACTTC. The genes are TRBV5-1 and TRBJ2-7, with D possibly matching TRBD1 (5 bases). This CDR3 spans 16 amino acids. CDR1 is SGHRS and CDR2 is YFSETQ in the germline V gene. V was shortened by 0 bases and J by 5 bases, with 18 bases between the two germline ends.

This clonotype has at least ten counts. This CDR3 is CAWRSQETQYF. In nucleotides, the CDR3 is TGTGCCTGGAGGTCCCAAGAGACCCAGTACTTC. The chain couples TRBV30 to TRBJ2-5; D not certain. The CDR3 has 11 amino acids. Between the trimmed V and J ends, which lost 3 bases and 1 base, there was a span of 3 bases. Germline loops: CDR1 GTSNPN, CDR2 SVGIG (reference sequence).

This clonotype was counted ten times or more. This chain connects TRBV5-1 to TRBJ2-1, with D possibly TRBD2 on 7 matching bases. Germline CDR1 is SGHRS and CDR2 is YFSETQ. The CDR3 totals 14 residues. V gave up 5 bases and J gave up 6 bases, with 15 bases separating them. The CDR3 DNA reads TGCGCCAGCAGTTCGGGGGGCGCTTCCAATGAGCAGTTCTTC. Its translation is CASSSGGASNEQFF.

This clonotype occurred many times. The chain has TRBV6-5 and TRBJ1-2; D is unresolved. The V end lost 6 bases, the J end lost 6 bases, and 17 bases lay between the germline ends. This CDR3 region has 14 residues. CDR1 MNHEY and CDR2 SVGAGI come from the germline V gene. The CDR3 reads CASSPHLVLNGYTF. In DNA form, the CDR3 reads TGTGCCAGCAGCCCTCATTTAGTACTAAATGGCTACACCTTC.

This clonotype has a handful of counts. DNA of the CDR3: TGCGCCAGCAGCCCAGGGGTCACCGGGGAGCTGTTTTTT. It translates to CASSPGVTGELFF. The chain links TRBV5-1 to TRBJ2-2; a weak D match, TRBD1 (6 bases). Germline CDR1 reads SGHRS; CDR2 reads YFSETQ. The V end was cut by 4 bases, the J end by 4 bases, with 8 bases between. CDR3 length: 13 residues.

The chain links TRBV20-1 to TRBJ2-7, with 7 bases aligning to TRBD1. Judging by the DNA end, TRBJ2-5 fits better; the J call may be wrong. This CDR3 has 14 residues. CDR1 is DFQATT, CDR2 SNEGSKA, per germline (reference sequence). The CDR3 bases are TGCAGTGCTAGAAGAGACAGGGCGGAGGAGACCCAGTACTTC. Its protein product is CSARRDRAEETQYF.

This clonotype was seen ten or more times. The rearrangement uses TRBV13 and TRBJ2-3; 11 bases fit TRBD2. Per the germline V gene, CDR1 is PRHDT and CDR2 is FYEKMQ (reference sequence). The CDR3 extends over 16 amino acids. J gave up 2 bases and V 6 bases, and 7 bases lay outside the gene matches. CDR3 coding DNA: TGTGCCAGCAGTCCGACTAGCGGGGTGATCACAGATACGCAGTATTTT. This codes for CASSPTSGVITDTQYF.

This clonotype was observed at least ten times. The chain recombines TRBV6-5 with TRBJ2-3; D may be TRBD1 (6 bases). Trimming took off 3 bases at V and 4 bases at J, with 11 bases between the two ends. Germline CDR1 and CDR2: MNHEY and SVGAGI. The CDR3 covers 14 residues. CDR3: CASSYGQGPDTQYF. In DNA, the CDR3 is TGTGCCAGCAGTTATGGGCAGGGGCCAGATACGCAGTATTTT.

This clonotype was seen repeatedly, ten times or more. The rearrangement links TRBV6-2 or TRBV6-3 to TRBJ2-3; unclear D gene. The CDR3 sequence is 16 residues long. Trimming took 0 bases from V and 5 from J, leaving 15 bases between them. Germline CDR1 is MNHEY and CDR2 is SVGEGT. In DNA, the CDR3 is TGTGCCAGCAGTTACTCGCAATGGGCTTTAGAAGATACGCAGTATTTT. Protein: CASSYSQWALEDTQYF.

V usage is TRBV7-9 and J usage is TRBJ2-7, with 9 bases matching TRBD1. Germline CDR1 SEHNR, CDR2 FQNEAQ (reference sequence). The CDR3 is 16 amino acids. J lost 4 bases, V lost 5 bases, and 12 bases had no gene match. The CDR3 DNA is TGTGCCAGCAGCCTGACGGACAGGGGAGTGCGGTACGAGCAGTACTTC. It yields the protein CASSLTDRGVRYEQYF.

Here the CDR3 reads CASSATGGGTGELFF. DNA for the CDR3: TGCGCCAGCAGCGCCACAGGGGGCGGGACCGGGGAGCTGTTTTTT. The chain uses TRBV5-1 and TRBJ2-2; 9 bases are shared with TRBD1. The germline V gene has CDR1 SGHRS and CDR2 YFSETQ. The CDR3 is 15 amino acids. Unmatched junction bases numbered 6, after V lost 4 bases and J lost 5 bases.

The table lists this clonotype with many counts. V usage is TRBV10-3 and J usage is TRBJ2-2; maybe TRBD2 (6 bases). CDR3 length: 14 residues. V was shortened by 8 bases and J by 0 bases, with 10 bases between the two germline ends. Germline loops: CDR1 ENHRY, CDR2 SYGVKD. CDR3 loop: CAIRGLSNTGELFF. The CDR3 bases are TGTGCCATCCGAGGACTATCGAACACCGGGGAGCTGTTTTTT.

This clonotype has at least ten counts. The chain links TRBV30 to TRBJ2-7, with 7 bases lining up with TRBD2. CDR3 length: 13 residues. J was trimmed by 6 bases and V by 0 bases; bases with no gene match: 5. From germline, CDR1 is GTSNPN and CDR2 SVGIG (reference sequence). The CDR3 nucleotides are TGTGCCTGGAGTGTGGGAGGGTACCCCGAGCAGTACTTC. This translates into CAWSVGGYPEQYF.

Of note for this clonotype: This may come from a read error, since a much larger clone is one base off. This chain joins TRBV19 and TRBJ2-4; TRBD2 is a possible D gene (5 bases). Germline CDR1 LNHDA, CDR2 SQIVND (reference sequence). This CDR3 comprises 15 residues. CDR3 amino acids: CASSPQILAKNIQNF. The CDR3 DNA sequence: TGTGCCAGTAGTCCTCAGATCCTAGCCAAAAACATTCAGAACTTC.

Of note for this clonotype: This may stem from a read error, because a much larger clone lies one nucleotide away. J is TRBJ1-1 and V is TRBV5-1; no reliable D call. CDR1 is SGHRS, CDR2 YFSETQ, per germline. This CDR3 has 15 amino acids. V shed 0 bases and J shed 2 bases, with 11 bases lying between them. CDR3 region: CASSLGVGPNTEAFF. The CDR3 nucleotides are TGCGCCAGCAGCTTGGGTGTAGGCCCTAACACTGAAGCTTTCTTT.

The table lists this clonotype with many counts. This sequence joins TRBV15 and TRBJ2-3; 7 bases agree with TRBD1. CDR3 size: 16 residues. With 2 bases clipped from V and 5 bases from J, the junction kept 10 bases outside the gene matches. The V gene's germline CDR1 is LNHNV and CDR2 YYDKDF (reference sequence). CDR3 sequence (DNA): TGTGCCACCAGCAGATTACAGGGGTTTGGGCAAGATACGCAGTATTTT. It specifies CATSRLQGFGQDTQYF.

This clonotype was seen just once. With a much larger clone just one base away, this may be a read error. This sequence joins TRBV30 and TRBJ2-4; 9 positions match TRBD1. The J call may not be correct, given that the DNA end is closer to TRBJ2-7. This CDR3 spans 13 amino acids. CDR1 and CDR2 (germline): GTSNPN, SVGIG (reference sequence). Here the CDR3 DNA reads TGTGCCTGGGACAGGGGGGTTATCTACGAGCAGTACTTC. This gives the protein CAWDRGVIYEQYF.

The chain couples TRBV19 to TRBJ1-2; D is ambiguous. Germline V CDR1 and CDR2: LNHDA, SQIVND (reference sequence). Trimming cost V 6 bases and J 8 bases, with 13 bases left between them. The CDR3 loop spans 12 amino acids. CDR3 amino acids: CASRVPPVGYTF. CDR3 nucleotide sequence: TGTGCCAGTAGAGTGCCGCCCGTCGGCTACACCTTC.

In DNA, the CDR3 is TGTGCCATCAGTGAAGCTCGTGCCGCGAACACTGAAGCTTTCTTT. Translated: CAISEARAANTEAFF. The genes are TRBV10-3 and TRBJ1-1; D unclear. Trimming removed 3 bases from V and 1 base from J, with 12 bases in between. The germline CDR1 and CDR2 sequences are ENHRY and SYGVKD. The CDR3 consists of 15 residues.

Concerning this clonotype: A much larger clone differs from this one at a single base, so this may be a read error. The chain couples TRBV20-1 to TRBJ2-3; 7 nucleotides align to TRBD2. The length of the CDR3 is 14 residues. Looked up from germline, CDR1 is DFQATT and CDR2 is SNEGSKA (reference sequence). Germline trimming cut 7 bases from V and 2 bases from J; bases unmatched to any gene: 9. The CDR3 region has the DNA TGCAGTGGGTCACGAGCGGGGCCCACAGATACGCAGTATTTT. Translated: CSGSRAGPTDTQYF.

This clonotype was counted between two and nine times. The J gene is TRBJ1-4, the V gene TRBV25-1; unclear D gene. The CDR3 contains 14 residues. V lost 5 bases, J lost 8 bases, and 15 bases lay in between. Germline V lookup: CDR1 MGHDK, CDR2 SYGVNS. Here the CDR3 reads CASSRTLGSEKLFF. The CDR3 DNA follows: TGTGCCAGCAGTAGGACCCTTGGATCCGAAAAACTGTTTTTT.